This note documents a single TCR beta chain sequence. In the source study's methods: The assay estimated nucleated cells by amplifying reference gene primers. Sequencing used immunoSEQ multiplex PCR; TCRdb keeps in-frame clones, though not all of them. The D gene and trimming were derived from the DNA, and the V and J assignments and clone size from that table. The sample shows over 150,000 clones, about four fifths of them seen only once. This entry belongs to a study of blood T cell repertoires in COVID-19. Study at large: The United States, Italy and Spain supplied acute and convalescent COVID-19 samples. T cells, B-cell-depleted T cells, or PBMCs supplied cDNA or gDNA.

The germline V gene has CDR1 SGHTA and CDR2 FQGTGA. J lost 7 bases, V lost 0 bases, and 1 base had no gene match. This CDR3 contains 16 residues. The genes are TRBV7-3 and TRBJ2-1, with 15 nucleotides matching TRBD2. This TCR came from a woman aged 80 or over with acute or convalescent COVID-19. The sample was peripheral blood. CDR3 nucleotides: TGTGCCAGCAGCTTAACGGGACTAGCGGGAGGAAATGAGCAGTTCTTC. Protein: CASSLTGLAGGNEQFF. Filled out from reference TRBV7-3 and TRBJ2-1, the complete variable domain reads GAGVSQTPSNKVTEKGKYVELRCDPISGHTALYWYRQSLGQGPEFLIYFQGTGAADDSGLPNDRFFAVRPEGSVSTLKIQRTERGDSAVYLCASSLTGLAGGNEQFFGPGTRLTVL.